The sample holds many counts of the clone carrying this T cell receptor (beta chain). Its antigen is not identified. The sample is drawn from a study of neurological immune-mediated disorders. Overall study findings and caveats: TCR-beta repertoires seemed private in all groups, with no expanded CDR3 amino acid sequences shared.

This CDR3 spans 17 amino acids. Germline values: CDR1 SGHTA, CDR2 FQGNSA. V lost 3 bases, J lost 0 bases, and 12 bases lay in between. TCRdb reprocessed the 5' RACE reads via MiXCR and lists one record per CDR3 protein. The profile shows over 45,000 distinct CDR3 sequences, just under 6% of them singletons. The sequencing input was CD4+ T cells from blood. This receptor was identified in a young woman with multiple sclerosis. This chain joins TRBV7-2 and TRBJ1-6; D is ambiguous. DNA of the CDR3: TGTGCCAGCAGCTTTCGACAATCGAGCTCCTATAATTCACCCCTCCACTTT. Translating it yields CASSFRQSSSYNSPLHF.